This TCR beta chain came from a study of T cell responses to AZD1222 COVID-19 vaccine. Notes on the study in general: Epitopes outside B.1.351 and B.1.1.7 mutated regions reportedly drew nearly half of spike TCRs. Receipt of two AZD1222 doses was followed by a rise in Spike-specific TCR breadth and depth. Donors were largely white British and mainly female; clonal diversity was possibly underestimated.

TCRdb keeps only in-frame clones here, not all; method: immunoSEQ multiplex PCR. The top ten clones hold 8% to 8.5% of a sample with roughly 100,000 clones, roughly nine tenths of them seen once. Concerning this clone: The antigen is not known.

The CDR3 runs to 13 residues. The ends were cut back, 4 bases at V and 2 bases at J, with 6 bases in the middle. Per germline, CDR1 SGHAT and CDR2 FQNNGV. The chain joins TRBV11-2 to TRBJ1-5; D not resolved. The specimen was peripheral blood, collected 28 days after the second AZD1222 dose. The receptor was derived from an adult who received the AZD1222 COVID-19 vaccine. Written as DNA, the CDR3 is TGTGCCAGCAGCTCCGAAGGCAATCAGCCCCAGCATTTT. This encodes CASSSEGNQPQHF.